This is a list of T cell receptor beta chains from one sample in a study of T-cell reconstitution after alpha-beta-depleted transplantation in children. From the PCR reads, TCRdb called clonotypes with MiXCR, one entry per CDR3 protein. The sample contains approximately 390,000 distinct CDR3 sequences, approximately 11% of which appear only once. The sequenced sample was PBMCs from the stem cell graft donor, obtained from the stem cell graft. These receptors were obtained from a human donor who donated a stem cell graft to a child with acute myeloid leukemia. CDR3s include the opening cysteine and the closing phenylalanine or tryptophan. The D gene is left open where the match is weak. A row's size may be missing; if present it is once, few, many or a size class.

>.|TRBV5-1|TRBJ2-5|many
TGCGCCAGCAGCTTGGTTGGGGAAGAGACCCAGTACTTC
CASSLVGEETQYF
>.|TRBV7-6|TRBJ1-1|.
TGTGCCAGCAGCTTAATGGGCCCGGGGAGTGATGAAGCTTTCTTT
CASSLMGPGSDEAFF
>.|TRBV5-1|TRBJ1-1|.
TGCGCCAGCGGCATCGGGAAGCCCGCGAACACTGAAGCTTTCTTT
CASGIGKPANTEAFF
>.|TRBV5-1|TRBJ2-5|few
TGCGCCAGCAGCTTGGAAGGGGAATTTGAGACCCAGTACTTC
CASSLEGEFETQYF
>TRBD2|TRBV20-1|TRBJ2-3|many
TGCAGTGCTAGAGGGACTAGCGGAACAATTACAGATACGCAGTATTTT
CSARGTSGTITDTQYF
>.|TRBV27|TRBJ1-6|.
TGTGCCAGCAGTAAGGGGCAGGGAGGTTCACCCCTCCACTTT
CASSKGQGGSPLHF
>.|TRBV7-2|TRBJ2-2|.
TGTGCCAGCAGCTCCGCCCTTAGGGAGCTGTTTTTT
CASSSALRELFF
>.|TRBV9|TRBJ1-3|few
TGTGCCAGCAGCCTCCCAAGGGCCACTGCCGGAAACACCATATATTTT
CASSLPRATAGNTIYF
>.|TRBV9|TRBJ2-5|few
TGTGCCACGGGGTCCCCAATCGGACATCAAGAGACCCAGTACTTC
CATGSPIGHQETQYF
>TRBD1|TRBV15|TRBJ2-3|few
TGTGCCACCAGCAGTCCCGGGACAGGAGGGGATACGCAGTATTTT
CATSSPGTGGDTQYF
>.|TRBV19|TRBJ1-2|.
TGTGCCAGTAGTGCCCGCCCGGGTCCAACCAACTATGGCTACACCTTC
CASSARPGPTNYGYTF
>TRBD1|TRBV7-8|TRBJ1-5|.
TGTGCCAGCAGCCCCACAGGGGTTCATTATCCCCAGCATTTT
CASSPTGVHYPQHF
>.|TRBV7-2|TRBJ2-5|.
TGTGCCAGCAGCCGGGCCCAACAAGAGACCCAGTACTTC
CASSRAQQETQYF
>TRBD1|TRBV4-3|TRBJ2-1|many
TGCGCCAGCAGCCAGGCCACCGGGACAGGGGTCAATGAGCAGTTCTTC
CASSQATGTGVNEQFF
>.|TRBV21-1|TRBJ2-6|.
TGTGCCAGCAGCAAGGGGCTCGTACAGGGGGCTTCTGGGGGCAACGTCCTGACTTTC
CASSKGLVQGASGGNVLTF
>.|TRBV28|TRBJ1-4|few
TGTGCCAGCAGTCTCCCCTCCTGGGGGGAAAAACTGTTTTTT
CASSLPSWGEKLFF
>.|TRBV9|TRBJ2-1|.
TGTGCCAGCAGCGTAAAGCCTTTGAATGAGCAGTTCTTC
CASSVKPLNEQFF
>TRBD2|TRBV6-5|TRBJ2-3|many
TGTGCCAGCAGACGACTAGCGGGGGGGTCGGGTACGCAGTATTTT
CASRRLAGGSGTQYF
>TRBD1|TRBV5-1|TRBJ1-1|few
TGCGCCAGCAGCTTGGGAACAGGGGCCGGCGACACTGAAGCTTTCTTT
CASSLGTGAGDTEAFF